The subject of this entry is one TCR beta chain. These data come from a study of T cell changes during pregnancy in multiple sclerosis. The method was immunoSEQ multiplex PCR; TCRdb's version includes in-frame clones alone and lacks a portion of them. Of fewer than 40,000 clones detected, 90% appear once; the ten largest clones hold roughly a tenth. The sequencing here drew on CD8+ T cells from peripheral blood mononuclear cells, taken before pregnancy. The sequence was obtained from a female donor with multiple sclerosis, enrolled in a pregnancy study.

CDR3 sequence: CARTDRGTGELFF. CDR3 sequence (DNA): TGTGCCAGGACGGACAGGGGCACCGGGGAGCTGTTTTTT. The rearrangement uses TRBV5-4 and TRBJ2-2; 9 nucleotides match TRBD1. The CDR3 contains 13 residues. V lost 8 bases and J lost 4; bases outside the gene matches: 3. CDR1 and CDR2 (germline): SGHNT, YYREEE (reference sequence). Together with reference TRBV5-4 and TRBJ2-2, the CDR3 gives the full variable domain: ETGVTQSPTHLIKTRGQQVTLRCSSQSGHNTVSWYQQALGQGPQFIFQYYREEENGRGNFPPRFSGLQFPNYSSELNVNALELDDSALYLCARTDRGTGELFFGEGSRLTVL.